This TCR beta chain was identified in a study of blood T cell repertoires in COVID-19. In the original workflow: Amplification of reference gene primers was used by the study to estimate nucleated cell counts. Using immunoSEQ multiplex PCR, the repertoire was profiled, and TCRdb retains in-frame clones only, with some absent. V and J calls and clone size are copied from that table; D and trimming were computed from the DNA. The data contain about 170,000 clones, roughly nine tenths of them singletons. Germline V gene lookup returns CDR1 MNHEY and CDR2 SMNVEV (reference sequence). V was clipped by 1 base and J by 10 bases, with 14 bases between them. This CDR3 has 15 residues.

The material sequenced was peripheral blood. The clonotype was recovered from a man aged 55 to 70 with acute or convalescent COVID-19. This chain connects TRBV27 to TRBJ1-6; tentative D call: TRBD1 (5 bases). The CDR3 nucleotides are TGTGCCAGCAGTTTATTAGGGGCCGGTGAGTCACCCCTCCACTTT. Translating gives CASSLLGAGESPLHF.